This TCR beta chain appears in the sequencing data of a study of T cell repertoires in cytomegalovirus infection. Overall study: Public TCR beta signatures provided an indication of both CMV infection and a matching HLA type.

Study-level findings and limits: Public TCR beta family frequency separated CMV-and-HLA carriers, including in an independent cohort.

Each CDR3 protein gets one entry after TCRdb re-called the reads with MiXCR. Of approximately 700,000 distinct CDR3 sequences in the sample, under 40% are singletons; the top ten hold under 3%. This clonotype was detected ten times or more. Antigen unknown. The specimen was PBMCs. The TCR originated in a human donor in good health (CMV status not recorded). Some clones in this sample may be carry-over from other donors' samples.

The CDR3, as DNA: TGTGCCAGCAGCTTCGGACAGGTCACAGATACGCAGTATTTT. This encodes CASSFGQVTDTQYF. V is TRBV7-3 and J is TRBJ2-3, with 7 bases aligning to TRBD1. Looked up from germline, CDR1 is SGHTA and CDR2 is FQGTGA. The CDR3 runs to 14 residues. V was clipped by 3 bases and J by 2 bases; unmatched bases: 2.